Each of the 19 T cell receptor beta chains below was sequenced from the same sample in a study of regulatory T cells in long-lasting Graves disease. Time point denoted: newly diagnosed GD, antithyroid drugs for less than 3 months. There was RNA extracted from PBMCs, and the TCR library was made from it. Building of the TCR beta libraries involved iRepertoire HTBI primers and Arm-PCR of CDR3 regions. From the multiplex PCR reads, TCRdb called clonotypes with MiXCR, one entry per CDR3 protein. The table shows hundreds of thousands of distinct CDR3 sequences, with approximately 16% occurring only once. The sample also formed part of further work on T cells in Graves' hyperthyroidism and ophthalmopathy.

Here the sequenced sample was peripheral blood mononuclear cells (PBMCs), taken at new diagnosis, from a patient treated with antithyroid drugs. Source of these receptors: a man aged 18 to 30 with Graves disease.

J is TRBJ1-3 and V is TRBV12-5; D remains ambiguous. Looked up from germline, CDR1 is LGHNT and CDR2 is FRNRAP. The CDR3 is 17 amino acids. With 0 bases removed from V and 0 bases from J, the gap between germline ends came to 12 bases. DNA for the CDR3: TGTGCTAGTGGTTTGGTAGTCAGGCCTGACTCTGGAAACACCATATATTTT. Translation gives CASGLVVRPDSGNTIYF.

This clonotype has at least ten counts. This sequence joins TRBV2 and TRBJ1-1; D ambiguous. Germline loops: CDR1 SNHLY, CDR2 FYNNEI. Trimming stripped 2 bases from V and 4 bases from J, with 17 bases between. The CDR3 runs 16 residues. This chain's CDR3 is CASSESAWGAGTEAFF. The CDR3 bases are TGTGCCAGCAGTGAATCAGCTTGGGGTGCGGGCACTGAAGCTTTCTTT.

In this sample, this clonotype turned up many times. DNA for the CDR3: TGTGCCAGCAATAGGGGACAGTTACAAGAGACCCAGTACTTC. As protein: CASNRGQLQETQYF. The rearrangement uses TRBV2 and TRBJ2-5; 7 positions match TRBD1. CDR1 and CDR2 (germline): SNHLY, FYNNEI. The CDR3 has 14 residues. V shed 7 bases, J shed 2 bases, and the junction held 7 bases outside the gene matches.

This clonotype was picked up a small number of times. The chain has TRBV7-6 and TRBJ2-1, with TRBD2 matching 9 bases. The CDR3 runs to 16 residues. Germline CDR1 and CDR2: SGHVS and FNYEAQ. V shed 4 bases, J shed 7 bases, and the junction held 11 bases outside the gene matches. The CDR3 nucleotides read TGTGCCAGCAGCTCCCCCGGGCTAGCGGGAATAAATGAGCAGTTCTTC. It is translated as CASSSPGLAGINEQFF.

V and J are TRBV5-1 and TRBJ2-2; TRBD1 agrees at 9 bases. The J segment lost 7 bases and the V segment lost 5 bases, leaving 3 bases of the junction unmatched. CDR3 length: 13 amino acids. From germline, CDR1 is SGHRS and CDR2 YFSETQ. The CDR3 sequence is CASRGQGDGELFF. The CDR3, as DNA: TGCGCCAGCAGGGGACAGGGAGACGGGGAGCTGTTTTTT.

At least ten counts were recorded for this clonotype. Its ends do not fully match the called genes, so a read error is possible. The chain carries TRBV11-2 and TRBJ2-5; D is unresolved. CDR1 and CDR2 from the germline V gene are SGHAT and FQNNGV. The CDR3 runs to 11 residues. CDR3 nucleotides: TGTGCCAGCAGCTCCCTGACACCCCGGAACTTC. It specifies CASSSLTPRNF.

This clonotype has only a few counts. The V gene is TRBV4-1, the J gene TRBJ2-7; 10 nucleotides align to TRBD2. Looked up from germline, CDR1 is MGHRA and CDR2 is YSYEKL. The CDR3 is 17 amino acids. Germline trimming cut 3 bases from V and 7 bases from J; bases unmatched to any gene: 15. CDR3 residues: CASSQLLASGSYKEQYF. The CDR3 nucleotides read TGCGCCAGCAGCCAGCTTCTGGCTAGCGGGAGTTATAAAGAGCAGTACTTC.

The V and J genes are TRBV27 and TRBJ1-2, with D uncertain. Germline V gives CDR1 MNHEY, CDR2 SMNVEV (reference sequence). V lost 7 bases and J lost 0, with 15 bases in between. CDR3 length: 15 residues. In DNA form, the CDR3 reads TGTGCCAGCAAGGGCATCCTACAAGCTAACTATGGCTACACCTTC. Translation: CASKGILQANYGYTF.

This clonotype was recorded a few times. The V gene is TRBV15, the J gene TRBJ2-3; 11 nucleotides line up with TRBD1. Germline CDR1 LNHNV, CDR2 YYDKDF (reference sequence). The CDR3 has 17 amino acids. The V segment lost 3 bases and the J segment 5 bases; nucleotides outside the gene matches: 10. The CDR3 loop reads CATSRIRDRGEGDTQYF. The CDR3 nucleotides read TGTGCCACCAGCAGGATCCGGGACAGGGGGGAGGGAGATACGCAGTATTTT. Supplemented by reference TRBV15 and TRBJ2-3, the full variable domain reads DAMVIQNPRYQVTQFGKPVTLSCSQTLNHNVMYWYQQKSSQAPKLLFHYYDKDFNNEADTPDNFQSRRPNTSFCFLDIRSPGLGDTAMYLCATSRIRDRGEGDTQYFGPGTRLTVL.

This clonotype was seen a handful of times. J is TRBJ2-1 and V is TRBV7-2; D unclear. The germline gives CDR1 SGHTA, CDR2 FQGNSA. The CDR3 totals 15 residues. Deletions cut 5 bases from V and 2 bases from J, with 13 bases between. CDR3 amino acids: CASSLGYSTYNEQFF. CDR3 DNA: TGTGCCAGCAGCCTCGGCTATTCCACCTACAATGAGCAGTTCTTC. Supplemented by reference TRBV7-2 and TRBJ2-1, the full variable domain reads GAGVSQSPSNKVTEKGKDVELRCDPISGHTALYWYRQSLGQGLEFLIYFQGNSAPDKSGLPSDRFSAERTGGSVSTLTIQRTQQEDSAVYLCASSLGYSTYNEQFFGPGTRLTVL.

This clonotype was detected only a few times. CDR3 nucleotides: TGCGCCAGCAGCCACGACCGAGGGGCAACAGATACGCAGTATTTT. It is translated as CASSHDRGATDTQYF. V gene TRBV4-1 combines with J gene TRBJ2-3, with D possibly called TRBD1 or TRBD2 (5 bases each). The CDR3 loop spans 15 amino acids. Per germline, CDR1 MGHRA and CDR2 YSYEKL. With 3 bases removed from V and 3 bases from J, the gap between germline ends came to 13 bases.

The chain carries TRBV27 and TRBJ2-2; tentatively, D is TRBD1 or TRBD2 (5 bases each). The CDR3 is made up of 15 amino acids. The germline V gene encodes CDR1 MNHEY and CDR2 SMNVEV (reference sequence). The V end lost 2 bases, the J end lost 7 bases, and 14 bases lay between the germline ends. The CDR3 region has the DNA TGTGCCAGCAGTTTAGGCAGGGTTGGGGGCGGGGAGCTGTTTTTT. It is translated as CASSLGRVGGGELFF.

This clonotype was seen ten or more times. The junction and the germline gene differ at one end; a read error may be behind it. The chain recombines TRBV7-7 with TRBJ2-1; the D call may be TRBD1 or TRBD2 (5 bases each). This CDR3 is 13 amino acids long. Germline values: CDR1 SSHAT, CDR2 FNYEAQ (reference sequence). CDR3: CASSLALGDEQFF. CDR3 coding DNA: TGTGCTAGCAGCTTAGCCTTGGGGGATGAGCAGTTCTTC.

This clonotype was picked up a small number of times. A much bigger clone sits one base away, suggesting this may be a read error. The V call is TRBV27, the J call TRBJ2-3, with 10 positions matching TRBD2. CDR1 and CDR2 from the germline V gene are MNHEY and SMNVEV (reference sequence). The CDR3 is 15 amino acids. The J segment lost 2 bases and the V segment lost 4 bases, leaving 3 bases of the junction unmatched. The chain's CDR3 is CASSSLAGNTDTQYF. The CDR3 DNA sequence: TGTGCCAGCAGTTCACTAGCGGGGAACACAGATACGCAGTATTTT.

The chain links TRBV5-4 to TRBJ2-7; D possibly corresponds to TRBD2 (6 bases). The CDR3 consists of 15 residues. Trimming stripped 4 bases from V and 0 bases from J, with 14 bases between. The germline V gene encodes CDR1 SGHNT and CDR2 YYREEE (reference sequence). Written as DNA, the CDR3 is TGTGCCAGCAGCCGCGGGGACTTAGCCTCCTACGAGCAGTACTTC. Translation gives CASSRGDLASYEQYF.

In this sample, this clonotype turned up many times. The chain links TRBV5-1 to TRBJ2-1; 8 bases line up with TRBD2. V dropped 3 bases and J dropped 0; count of bases not matched to a gene: 5. The CDR3 has 16 residues. Germline V CDR1 and CDR2: SGHRS, YFSETQ. The CDR3 bases are TGCGCCAGCAGCTACGGCGGGGGGAGCTCCTACAATGAGCAGTTCTTC. This translates into CASSYGGGSSYNEQFF.

This clonotype occurred many times. Here the CDR3 DNA reads TGTGCCAGCAGTGAAAGAAGAGCTGGGGCCAACGTCCTGACTTTC. Translated, it gives CASSERRAGANVLTF. The chain uses TRBV2 and TRBJ2-6; D unclear. Trimming stripped 2 bases from V and 2 bases from J, with 7 bases between. Germline CDR1 is SNHLY and CDR2 is FYNNEI. This CDR3 has 15 amino acids.

This clonotype showed up many times. As DNA, the CDR3 is TGTGCCAGCAGTGGACAGGGGTTCTCCTACGAGCAGTACTTC. It translates to CASSGQGFSYEQYF. The chain is built from TRBV2 and TRBJ2-7; 8 bases fit TRBD1. The germline gives CDR1 SNHLY, CDR2 FYNNEI. The CDR3 length is 14 residues. The V segment lost 4 bases and the J segment 0 bases; nucleotides outside the gene matches: 2.

This clonotype was recorded at least ten times. The chain uses TRBV30 and TRBJ1-5; 7 bases fit TRBD1. With V trimmed by 5 bases and J by 7 bases, 8 bases remained unmatched. The CDR3 has 13 residues. Germline CDR1 reads GTSNPN; CDR2 reads SVGIG (reference sequence). The CDR3 here is CAWATGVGQPQHF. For the CDR3, the DNA is TGTGCCTGGGCTACAGGGGTAGGACAGCCCCAGCATTTT.